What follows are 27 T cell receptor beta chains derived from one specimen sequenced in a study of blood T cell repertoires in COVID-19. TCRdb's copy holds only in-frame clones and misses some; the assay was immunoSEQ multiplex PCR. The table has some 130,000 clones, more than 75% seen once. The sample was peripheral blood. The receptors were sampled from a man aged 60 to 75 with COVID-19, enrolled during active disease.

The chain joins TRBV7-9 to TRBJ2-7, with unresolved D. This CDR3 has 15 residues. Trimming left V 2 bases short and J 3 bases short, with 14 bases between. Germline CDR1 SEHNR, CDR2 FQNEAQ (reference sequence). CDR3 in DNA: TGTGCCAGCAGCTTATGTCCAGCGCGATGCTACGAGCAGTACTTC. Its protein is CASSLCPARCYEQYF.

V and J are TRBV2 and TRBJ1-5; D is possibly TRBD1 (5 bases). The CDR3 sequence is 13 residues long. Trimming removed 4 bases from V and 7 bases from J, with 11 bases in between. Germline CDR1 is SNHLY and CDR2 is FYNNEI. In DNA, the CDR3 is TGTGCCAGCAGTGGACAGATAGGGCAGCCCCAGCATTTT. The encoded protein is CASSGQIGQPQHF.

Here the CDR3 DNA reads TGCGCCAGCAGCCGGACAGGGAGGTACGAGCAGTACTTC. Its protein is CASSRTGRYEQYF. This chain links TRBV5-1 with TRBJ2-7; 8 nucleotides match TRBD1. The junction had 4 bases not matched to a gene; V was cut back by 4 bases and J by 4 bases. Germline V gene sequence: CDR1 SGHRS, CDR2 YFSETQ. CDR3 length equals 13 residues.

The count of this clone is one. CDR3 sequence: CASSEVGRLVGYTF. The CDR3 coding sequence is TGTGCCAGCAGTGAAGTGGGGCGCCTTGTGGGCTACACCTTC. The chain is built from TRBV6-1 and TRBJ1-2, with D possibly TRBD1 on 5 matching bases. The CDR3 covers 14 residues. Germline assignment: CDR1 MNHNS and CDR2 SASEGT. Trimming took off 1 base at V and 8 bases at J, with 14 bases between the two ends.

CDR3 sequence: CASKGELKDTQYF. The CDR3 DNA sequence: TGTGCCAGCAAAGGAGAATTGAAGGATACGCAGTATTTT. The V gene is TRBV9, the J gene TRBJ2-3; D is unresolved. Germline CDR1 SGDLS, CDR2 YYNGEE. V was cut by 6 bases and J by 6 bases, with 14 bases left in between. This CDR3 is built from 13 residues. Using reference TRBV9 and TRBJ2-3 for the parts outside the CDR3, the full variable domain is DSGVTQTPKHLITATGQRVTLRCSPRSGDLSVYWYQQSLDQGLQFLIQYYNGEERAKGNILERFSAQQFPDLHSELNLSSLELGDSALYFCASKGELKDTQYFGPGTRLTVL.

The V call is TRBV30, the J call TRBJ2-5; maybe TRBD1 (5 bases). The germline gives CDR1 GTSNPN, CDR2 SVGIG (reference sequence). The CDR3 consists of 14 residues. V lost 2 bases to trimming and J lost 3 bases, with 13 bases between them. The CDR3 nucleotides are TGTGCCTGGAGTCGCCCGGACACGAAAGAGACCCAGTACTTC. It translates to CAWSRPDTKETQYF.

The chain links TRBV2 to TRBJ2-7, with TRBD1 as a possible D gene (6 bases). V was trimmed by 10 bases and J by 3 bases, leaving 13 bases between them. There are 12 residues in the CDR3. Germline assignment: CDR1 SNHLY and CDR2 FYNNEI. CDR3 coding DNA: TGTGCCACCCGGGACACCCTCTACGAGCAGTACTTC. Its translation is CATRDTLYEQYF.

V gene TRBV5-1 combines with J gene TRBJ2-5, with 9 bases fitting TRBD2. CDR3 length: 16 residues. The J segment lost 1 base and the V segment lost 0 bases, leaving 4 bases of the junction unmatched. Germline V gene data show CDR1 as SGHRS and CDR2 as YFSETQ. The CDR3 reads CASSLAPSGTQETQYF. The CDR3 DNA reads TGCGCCAGCAGCTTGGCTCCTAGCGGGACCCAAGAGACCCAGTACTTC.

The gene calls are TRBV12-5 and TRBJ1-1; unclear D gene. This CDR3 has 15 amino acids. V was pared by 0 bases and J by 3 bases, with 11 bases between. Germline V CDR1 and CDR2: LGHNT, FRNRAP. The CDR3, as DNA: TGTGCTAGTGGTTTGGTGCATCGGTACGACACTGAAGCTTTCTTT. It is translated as CASGLVHRYDTEAFF.

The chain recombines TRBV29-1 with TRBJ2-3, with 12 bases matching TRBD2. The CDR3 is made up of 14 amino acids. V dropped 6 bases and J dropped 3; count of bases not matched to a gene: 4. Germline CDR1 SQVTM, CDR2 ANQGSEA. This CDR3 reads CSVGTSGLTDTQYF. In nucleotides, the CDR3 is TGCAGCGTGGGGACTAGCGGGTTAACAGATACGCAGTATTTT.

As DNA, the CDR3 is TGTGCCAGCAGCCAAGTTGAGGCAGATACGCAGTATTTT. Translation gives CASSQVEADTQYF. The genes are TRBV3-1 (or the pseudogene TRBV3-2) and TRBJ2-3, with unresolved D. CDR1 and CDR2 (germline): LGHDT, YNNKEL (reference sequence). This CDR3 comprises 13 residues. Trimming took 1 base from V and 4 from J, leaving 6 bases between them.

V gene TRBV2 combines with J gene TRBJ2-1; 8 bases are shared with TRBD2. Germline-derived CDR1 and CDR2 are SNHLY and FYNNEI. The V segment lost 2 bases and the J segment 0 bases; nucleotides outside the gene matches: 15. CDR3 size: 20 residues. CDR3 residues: CASSEYRGLAGRSSYNEQFF. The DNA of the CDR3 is TGTGCCAGCAGTGAATATCGGGGGCTAGCGGGCCGGAGCTCCTACAATGAGCAGTTCTTC. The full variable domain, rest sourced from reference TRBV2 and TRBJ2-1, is EPEVTQTPSHQVTQMGQEVILRCVPISNHLYFYWYRQILGQKVEFLVSFYNNEISEKSEIFDDQFSVERPDGSNFTLKIRSTKLEDSAMYFCASSEYRGLAGRSSYNEQFFGPGTRLTVL.

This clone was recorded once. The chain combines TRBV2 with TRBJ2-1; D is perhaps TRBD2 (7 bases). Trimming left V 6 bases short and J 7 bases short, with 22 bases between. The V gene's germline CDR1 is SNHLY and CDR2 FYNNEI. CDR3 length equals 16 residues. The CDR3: CASSREGGTIGNEQFF. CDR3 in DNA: TGTGCCAGCAGCCGAGAAGGGGGGACTATCGGAAATGAGCAGTTCTTC.

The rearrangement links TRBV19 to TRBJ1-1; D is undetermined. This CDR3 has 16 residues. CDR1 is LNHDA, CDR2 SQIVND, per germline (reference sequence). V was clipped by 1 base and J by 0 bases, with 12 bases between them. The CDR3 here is CASSIAGSPMNTEAFF. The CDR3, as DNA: TGTGCCAGTAGTATAGCGGGTTCTCCAATGAACACTGAAGCTTTCTTT.

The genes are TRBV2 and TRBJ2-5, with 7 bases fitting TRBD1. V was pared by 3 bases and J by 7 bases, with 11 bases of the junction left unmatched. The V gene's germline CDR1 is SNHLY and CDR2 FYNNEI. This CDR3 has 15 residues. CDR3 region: CASSDLGGLPGTQYF. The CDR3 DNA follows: TGTGCCAGCAGTGATTTAGGGGGCCTACCTGGGACCCAGTACTTC.

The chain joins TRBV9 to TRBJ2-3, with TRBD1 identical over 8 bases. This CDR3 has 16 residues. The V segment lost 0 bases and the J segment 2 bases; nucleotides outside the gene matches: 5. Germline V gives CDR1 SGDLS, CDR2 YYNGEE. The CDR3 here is CASSVGQGYFTDTQYF. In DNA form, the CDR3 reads TGTGCCAGCAGCGTAGGACAGGGGTACTTCACAGATACGCAGTATTTT.

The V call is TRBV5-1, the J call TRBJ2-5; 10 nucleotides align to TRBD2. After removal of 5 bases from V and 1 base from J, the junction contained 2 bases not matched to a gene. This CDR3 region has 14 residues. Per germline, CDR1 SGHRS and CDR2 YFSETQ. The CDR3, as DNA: TGCGCCAGCAGACTAGCGGGGTTCCAAGAGACCCAGTACTTC. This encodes CASRLAGFQETQYF.

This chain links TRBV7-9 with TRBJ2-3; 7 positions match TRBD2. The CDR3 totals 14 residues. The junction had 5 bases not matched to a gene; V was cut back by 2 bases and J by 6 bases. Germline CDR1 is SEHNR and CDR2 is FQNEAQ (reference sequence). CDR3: CASSLSSGEDTQYF. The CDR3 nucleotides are TGTGCCAGCAGCTTAAGCAGCGGGGAGGATACGCAGTATTTT.

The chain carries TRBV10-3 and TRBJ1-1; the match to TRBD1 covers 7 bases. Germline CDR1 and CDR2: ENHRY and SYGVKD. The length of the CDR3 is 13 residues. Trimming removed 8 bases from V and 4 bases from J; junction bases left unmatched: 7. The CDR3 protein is CAIGRQGGTEAFF. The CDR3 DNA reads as TGTGCCATCGGACGGCAGGGGGGCACTGAAGCTTTCTTT.

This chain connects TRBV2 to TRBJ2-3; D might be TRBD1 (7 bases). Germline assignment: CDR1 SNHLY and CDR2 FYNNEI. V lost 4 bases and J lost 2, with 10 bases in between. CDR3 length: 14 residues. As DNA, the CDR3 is TGTGCCAGCAGTGTGGAGGGGGCCACAGATACGCAGTATTTT. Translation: CASSVEGATDTQYF.

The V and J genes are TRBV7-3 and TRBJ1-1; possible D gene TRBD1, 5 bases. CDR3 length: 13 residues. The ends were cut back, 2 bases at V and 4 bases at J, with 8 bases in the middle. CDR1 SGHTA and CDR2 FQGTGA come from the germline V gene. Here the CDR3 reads CASSLQGSTEAFF. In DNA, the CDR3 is TGTGCCAGCAGCTTACAGGGATCCACTGAAGCTTTCTTT.

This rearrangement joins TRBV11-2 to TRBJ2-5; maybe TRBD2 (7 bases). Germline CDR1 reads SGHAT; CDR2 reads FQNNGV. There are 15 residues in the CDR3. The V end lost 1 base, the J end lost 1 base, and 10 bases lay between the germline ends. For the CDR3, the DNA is TGTGCCAGCAGCTTAGGGGGAGGGGGCCAAGAGACCCAGTACTTC. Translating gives CASSLGGGGQETQYF.

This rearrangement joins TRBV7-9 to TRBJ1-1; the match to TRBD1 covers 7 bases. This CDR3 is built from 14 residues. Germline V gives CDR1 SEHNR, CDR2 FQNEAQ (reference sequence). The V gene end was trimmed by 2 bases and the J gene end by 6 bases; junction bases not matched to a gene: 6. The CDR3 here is CASSLNHRGAEAFF. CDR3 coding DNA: TGTGCCAGCAGCTTAAACCACAGGGGCGCTGAAGCTTTCTTT.

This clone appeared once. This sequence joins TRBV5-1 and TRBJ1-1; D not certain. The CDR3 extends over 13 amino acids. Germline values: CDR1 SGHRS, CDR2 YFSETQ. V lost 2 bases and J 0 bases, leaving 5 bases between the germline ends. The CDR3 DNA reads TGCGCCAGCAGCTTAACACTGAACACTGAAGCTTTCTTT. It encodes CASSLTLNTEAFF.

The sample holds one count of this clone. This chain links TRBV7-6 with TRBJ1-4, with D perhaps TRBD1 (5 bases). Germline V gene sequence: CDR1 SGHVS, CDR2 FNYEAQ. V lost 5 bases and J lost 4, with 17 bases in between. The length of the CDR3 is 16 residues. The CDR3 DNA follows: TGTGCCAGCAGCCCGACTCGACAGAGTTATAATGAAAAACTGTTTTTT. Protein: CASSPTRQSYNEKLFF.

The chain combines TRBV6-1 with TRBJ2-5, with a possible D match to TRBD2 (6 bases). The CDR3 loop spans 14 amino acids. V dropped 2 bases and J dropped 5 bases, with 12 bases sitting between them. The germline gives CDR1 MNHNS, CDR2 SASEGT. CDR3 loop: CASSELEGRETQYF. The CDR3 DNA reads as TGTGCCAGCAGTGAACTAGAAGGGAGGGAGACCCAGTACTTC.

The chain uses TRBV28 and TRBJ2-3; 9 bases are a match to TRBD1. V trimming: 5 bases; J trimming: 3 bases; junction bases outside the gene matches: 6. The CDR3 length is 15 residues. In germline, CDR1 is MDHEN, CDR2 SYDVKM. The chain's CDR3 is CASSPGQGRTDTQYF. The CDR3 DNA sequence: TGTGCCAGCAGTCCTGGACAGGGGAGGACAGATACGCAGTATTTT. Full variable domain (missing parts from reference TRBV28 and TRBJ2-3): DVKVTQSSRYLVKRTGEKVFLECVQDMDHENMFWYRQDPGLGLRLIYFSYDVKMKEKGDIPEGYSVSREKKERFSLILESASTNQTSMYLCASSPGQGRTDTQYFGPGTRLTVL.